This section outlines one TCR beta chain sequence together with its context. Libraries were prepared by immunoSEQ multiplex PCR; TCRdb keeps only in-frame clonotypes and omits some of them. This table has about 160,000 clones, about 74% appearing once. J lost 4 bases, V lost 5 bases, and 5 bases had no gene match. Germline V gene sequence: CDR1 MNHEY, CDR2 SVGAGI. The CDR3 has 15 residues. The sample originates from a study of blood T cell repertoires in COVID-19. Specimen: peripheral blood. The chain combines TRBV6-5 with TRBJ2-1; TRBD1 matches 10 bases. The receptor was derived from a man aged 55 to 70 with acute or convalescent COVID-19. This CDR3 reads CASSPGTGDYNEQFF. DNA of the CDR3: TGTGCCAGCAGTCCCGGGACAGGGGATTACAATGAGCAGTTCTTC.